This entry lists 29 T cell receptor beta chains sequenced from one sample in a study of post-analysis software for immune sequencing data. General observations from the study: Patients used a few TRBV segments, including TRBV5-6, TRBV5-1 and TRBV20-1, more often than controls.

The library was made from cDNA and included unique molecular identifiers. TCRdb re-analysed the PCR reads in MiXCR, keeping a single row per CDR3 protein. Found here are 750,000 to 950,000 distinct CDR3 sequences, 35% to 55% of them singletons; the top ten hold just under 5%. What these receptors recognize is not known. The sequencing input was blood. The receptors stem from a girl between 10 and 17 years old with multiple sclerosis.

Only a few counts were recorded for this clonotype. V is TRBV6-5 and J is TRBJ2-3; D ambiguous. Deletions cut 2 bases from V and 1 base from J, with 13 bases between. Germline CDR1 is MNHEY and CDR2 is SVGAGI. This CDR3 contains 16 residues. The CDR3 DNA follows: TGTGCCAGCAGTTACGGTGGCTCGATCCGCACAGATACGCAGTATTTT. Residues: CASSYGGSIRTDTQYF.

This clonotype has a handful of counts. The rearrangement links TRBV5-1 to TRBJ1-2; D ambiguous. Trimming stripped 5 bases from V and 2 bases from J, with 19 bases between. The CDR3 consists of 16 residues. Germline CDR1 and CDR2: SGHRS and YFSETQ. The CDR3 here is CASRPSVGEPNYGYTF. CDR3 nucleotides: TGCGCCAGCAGGCCCAGTGTCGGGGAGCCCAACTATGGCTACACCTTC.

V and J are TRBV6-6 and TRBJ2-7; D unresolved. Germline values: CDR1 MNHNY, CDR2 SVGAGI (reference sequence). This CDR3 comprises 17 residues. Trimming pared 0 bases from V and 4 bases from J, leaving 19 bases between. The CDR3 is CASSYSLGSPGNYEQYF. CDR3 sequence (DNA): TGTGCCAGCAGTTACTCTCTAGGCTCGCCCGGCAATTACGAGCAGTACTTC.

This clonotype occurred many times. This chain connects TRBV6-2 or TRBV6-3 to TRBJ2-1; 10 bases line up with TRBD2. This CDR3 is built from 15 residues. Unmatched junction bases numbered 3, after V lost 5 bases and J lost 2 bases. CDR1 is MNHEY and CDR2 is SVGEGT in the germline V gene. The CDR3 region has the DNA TGTGCCAGCAGTCTGACTAGCGGGCCCTACAATGAGCAGTTCTTC. Its protein product is CASSLTSGPYNEQFF.

The chain recombines TRBV9 with TRBJ1-2, with a possible D match to TRBD1 (6 bases). The germline gives CDR1 SGDLS, CDR2 YYNGEE. CDR3 length: 16 amino acids. Trimming shortened V by 0 bases and J by 8 bases, and 20 bases separated the two germline ends. CDR3 in DNA: TGTGCCAGCAGCGTAGTTGACAGCTCTACAGGGTCCGGCTACACCTTC. Its protein is CASSVVDSSTGSGYTF.

The rearrangement uses TRBV5-1 and TRBJ2-3, with 7 bases matching TRBD2. V gave up 4 bases and J gave up 1 base; unmatched junction bases: 9. The length of the CDR3 is 16 residues. Germline values: CDR1 SGHRS, CDR2 YFSETQ. CDR3 nucleotides: TGCGCCAGCAGCGCACCCACTAGCGCCCGCACAGATACGCAGTATTTT. It translates to CASSAPTSARTDTQYF.

CDR3 in DNA: TGCAGCGTTATGGTTCCGGAGGGCTATGGCTACACCTTC. Translated: CSVMVPEGYGYTF. The gene calls are TRBV29-1 and TRBJ1-2; D gene unclear. V was pared by 5 bases and J by 4 bases, with 14 bases between. From germline, CDR1 is SQVTM and CDR2 ANQGSEA. CDR3 length equals 13 residues.

With respect to this clonotype: As the CDR3 is not closed by the conserved phenylalanine or tryptophan, this likely results from a read error. The chain employs TRBV12-3 or TRBV12-4 and TRBJ2-3; possible D gene TRBD1, 6 bases. V was cut by 7 bases and J by 2 bases, with 16 bases left in between. The CDR3 is made up of 15 amino acids. CDR3 residues: CASTTGTTNTDTQYS. In DNA, the CDR3 is TGTGCCAGCACAACCGGGACAACGAACACAGATACGCAGTATTCT.

The V call is TRBV5-1, the J call TRBJ1-2; D perhaps matches TRBD1 (5 bases). The germline V gene has CDR1 SGHRS and CDR2 YFSETQ. This CDR3 comprises 14 residues. The V gene lost 1 base and the J gene lost 4 bases, with 11 bases spanning the gap. The CDR3 loop is CASSLMGLAYGYTF. The CDR3 nucleotides are TGCGCCAGCAGCTTGATGGGGCTGGCCTATGGCTACACCTTC. Using reference TRBV5-1 and TRBJ1-2 for the parts outside the CDR3, the full variable domain is KAGVTQTPRYLIKTRGQQVTLSCSPISGHRSVSWYQQTPGQGLQFLFEYFSETQRNKGNFPGRFSGRQFSNSRSEMNVSTLELGDSALYLCASSLMGLAYGYTFGSGTRLTVV.

This clonotype showed up just once. One junction end does not reproduce the germline sequence, and a read error may be involved. CDR3 sequence reads: CASSSTPGRSPTDTQYF. Here the CDR3 DNA reads TGTGCTAGCAGCTCTACGCCGGGCCGATCCCCCACAGATACGCAGTATTTT. This chain joins TRBV7-7 and TRBJ2-3, with D unclear. Germline CDR1 and CDR2: SSHAT and FNYEAQ (reference sequence). The CDR3 runs to 17 residues.

The gene calls are TRBV7-3 and TRBJ2-3; 14 nucleotides agree with TRBD2. The CDR3 totals 19 residues. V trimming: 1 base; J trimming: 5 bases; junction bases outside the gene matches: 11. Germline V CDR1 and CDR2: SGHTA, FQGTGA. The CDR3 protein is CASSLKGLGLAGERDTQYF. The DNA for the CDR3 is TGTGCCAGCAGCTTAAAAGGGCTGGGACTAGCGGGAGAGAGAGATACGCAGTATTTT.

The rearrangement uses TRBV10-3 and TRBJ2-7, with 7 bases aligning to TRBD2. After removal of 6 bases from V and 2 bases from J, the junction contained 7 bases not matched to a gene. CDR3 length: 14 residues. CDR1 is ENHRY and CDR2 is SYGVKD in the germline V gene. CDR3 protein: CAIRGGGEAYEQYF. For the CDR3, the DNA is TGTGCCATCAGGGGGGGAGGGGAGGCCTACGAGCAGTACTTC.

V usage is TRBV6-5 and J usage is TRBJ1-5, with D possibly matching TRBD1 (5 bases). Per germline, CDR1 MNHEY and CDR2 SVGAGI. Trimming took 5 bases from V and 4 from J, leaving 15 bases between them. The CDR3 has 15 amino acids. CDR3 sequence: CASSINRRVNQPQHF. CDR3 coding DNA: TGTGCCAGCAGTATAAACAGGAGGGTGAATCAGCCCCAGCATTTT.

The V call is TRBV29-1, the J call TRBJ2-1, with 7 bases that match TRBD1. The J segment lost 3 bases and the V segment lost 6 bases, leaving 5 bases of the junction unmatched. The germline gives CDR1 SQVTM, CDR2 ANQGSEA. This CDR3 has 13 amino acids. In DNA, the CDR3 is TGCAGCGTGCAGGACAGGAGCTACAATGAGCAGTTCTTC. Protein: CSVQDRSYNEQFF.

This clonotype was recorded a few times. The chain is built from TRBV6-1 and TRBJ1-2; D is perhaps TRBD1 (6 bases). Germline V CDR1 and CDR2: MNHNS, SASEGT. This CDR3 is built from 17 residues. Trimming stripped 6 bases from V and 4 bases from J, with 24 bases between. CDR3 sequence: CASRVKGHPPGAYGYTF. CDR3 DNA: TGTGCCAGCAGAGTTAAGGGACACCCACCGGGGGCCTATGGCTACACCTTC.

V and J are TRBV18 and TRBJ2-5; a weak D match, TRBD2 (6 bases). The V gene's germline CDR1 is KGHSH and CDR2 LQKENI. Trimming removed 1 base from V and 3 bases from J, with 15 bases in between. CDR3 length equals 16 residues. CDR3 protein: CASSPRVGSLEETQYF. DNA for the CDR3: TGTGCCAGCTCACCACGCGTCGGGAGTCTTGAAGAGACCCAGTACTTC.

This clonotype was observed a few times. The rearrangement uses TRBV5-5 and TRBJ2-1, with D unresolved. The V end lost 0 bases, the J end lost 0 bases, and 13 bases lay between the germline ends. Germline values: CDR1 SGHKS, CDR2 YYEKEE (reference sequence). The CDR3 loop spans 17 amino acids. CDR3 region: CASSLDGPQSSYNEQFF. For the CDR3, the DNA is TGTGCCAGCAGCTTGGATGGACCGCAAAGCTCCTACAATGAGCAGTTCTTC.

Worth noting for this clonotype: This could be a read error, since a much larger clone is one nucleotide away. V is TRBV29-1 and J is TRBJ2-3, with D perhaps TRBD2 (6 bases). The V gene's germline CDR1 is SQVTM and CDR2 ANQGSEA. CDR3 length: 14 residues. V lost 2 bases and J 1 base, leaving 10 bases between the germline ends. The CDR3 DNA reads as TGCAGCGTTGAAATGGTAGCGGGCACAGATACGCAGTATTTT. The encoded protein is CSVEMVAGTDTQYF.

This clonotype was counted only a few times. V and J are TRBV2 and TRBJ1-2; weak D call: TRBD1 (5 bases). The CDR3 contains 13 residues. V was clipped by 6 bases and J by 1 base, with 9 bases between them. The germline V gene has CDR1 SNHLY and CDR2 FYNNEI. CDR3 bases: TGTGCCAGCAGCGAGGGGCGTAACTATGGCTACACCTTC. Residues: CASSEGRNYGYTF. The full variable domain, its missing parts supplied by reference TRBV2 and TRBJ1-2, is EPEVTQTPSHQVTQMGQEVILRCVPISNHLYFYWYRQILGQKVEFLVSFYNNEISEKSEIFDDQFSVERPDGSNFTLKIRSTKLEDSAMYFCASSEGRNYGYTFGSGTRLTVV.

In the case of this clonotype: At one end the junction does not follow the germline gene, possibly because of a read error. The chain has TRBV7-9 and TRBJ2-1; no clear D gene. This CDR3 region has 15 residues. Per germline, CDR1 SEHNR and CDR2 FQNEAQ (reference sequence). In DNA, the CDR3 is TGTGCCGGCAGCTTCAGCCGTAGCTCCTACAATGAGCAGTTCTTC. Its protein product is CAGSFSRSSYNEQFF.

The V gene is TRBV4-1, the J gene TRBJ1-2; a possible D gene is TRBD1 (6 bases). Germline loops: CDR1 MGHRA, CDR2 YSYEKL. The length of the CDR3 is 13 residues. The V end lost 0 bases, the J end lost 6 bases, and 8 bases lay between the germline ends. CDR3 DNA sequence: TGCGCCAGCAGCCAAGAGAGGGGGGATGGCTACACCTTC. Translation gives CASSQERGDGYTF.

This chain connects TRBV12-3 or TRBV12-4 to TRBJ2-7, with 8 nucleotides matching TRBD2. V trimming: 5 bases; J trimming: 2 bases; junction bases outside the gene matches: 8. This CDR3 is built from 15 residues. The CDR3 sequence is CASSSTSGSPYEQYF. The DNA of the CDR3 is TGTGCCAGCAGTAGTACTAGCGGCAGCCCCTACGAGCAGTACTTC.

A few counts support this clonotype. This chain joins TRBV29-1 and TRBJ2-1; D gene uncertain. The CDR3 has 13 residues. Between the trimmed V and J ends, which lost 3 bases and 5 bases, there was a span of 11 bases. CDR1 SQVTM and CDR2 ANQGSEA come from the germline V gene. DNA for the CDR3: TGCAGCGTTGACCCCCACCTTGACAATGAGCAGTTCTTC. Translating it yields CSVDPHLDNEQFF.

There are a few counts of this clonotype. The genes are TRBV7-2 and TRBJ1-2; D ambiguous. The CDR3 is 13 residues long. Per the germline V gene, CDR1 is SGHTA and CDR2 is FQGNSA. The V gene lost 5 bases and the J gene lost 4 bases, with 11 bases spanning the gap. The CDR3 DNA follows: TGTGCCAGCAGCCCCGAGACATTCTATGGCTACACCTTC. It codes for CASSPETFYGYTF.

The V call is TRBV19, the J call TRBJ2-1; 8 bases align to TRBD2. V was pared by 7 bases and J by 3 bases, with 11 bases of the junction left unmatched. This CDR3 has 16 amino acids. CDR1 and CDR2 (germline): LNHDA, SQIVND (reference sequence). The CDR3 DNA sequence: TGTGCCAGTATCCCGGGGGGGCTAGCGGGCTACAATGAGCAGTTCTTC. It encodes CASIPGGLAGYNEQFF.

The rearrangement joins TRBV11-1 to TRBJ2-5; D call uncertain. The CDR3 contains 14 residues. V shed 4 bases and J shed 1 base, with 10 bases lying between them. Germline V gives CDR1 SGHAT, CDR2 FQDESV (reference sequence). The CDR3 DNA sequence: TGTGCCAGCAGCTCTCCCCGGTCCCAAGAGACCCAGTACTTC. The encoded protein is CASSSPRSQETQYF. Full variable domain (rest looked up from reference TRBV11-1 and TRBJ2-5): EAEVAQSPRYKITEKSQAVAFWCDPISGHATLYWYRQILGQGPELLVQFQDESVVDDSQLPKDRFSAERLKGVDSTLKIQPAELGDSAMYLCASSSPRSQETQYFGPGTRLLVL.

There are a few counts of this clonotype. J is TRBJ1-2 and V is TRBV7-2, with D unclear. The V end was cut by 5 bases, the J end by 2 bases, with 12 bases between. The CDR3 has 14 amino acids. The germline gives CDR1 SGHTA, CDR2 FQGNSA. This CDR3 is CASSPSDPNYGYTF. CDR3 sequence (DNA): TGTGCCAGCAGCCCTTCGGACCCCAACTATGGCTACACCTTC.

This chain joins TRBV4-1 and TRBJ2-3; no firm D call. This CDR3 is built from 14 residues. V was cut by 4 bases and J by 0 bases, with 8 bases left in between. The germline CDR1 and CDR2 sequences are MGHRA and YSYEKL. CDR3 residues: CASSLPRSTDTQYF. The CDR3 DNA reads as TGCGCCAGCAGCCTGCCGAGGAGCACAGATACGCAGTATTTT.

The genes are TRBV9 and TRBJ1-2; D perhaps matches TRBD1 (6 bases). V lost 4 bases and J 7 bases, leaving 23 bases between the germline ends. The germline gives CDR1 SGDLS, CDR2 YYNGEE. The CDR3 totals 16 residues. The CDR3 sequence: CASSPQQKWTEPGYTF. The CDR3 DNA reads as TGTGCCAGCAGCCCCCAACAAAAATGGACAGAACCTGGCTACACCTTC.